This T cell receptor beta chain was captured in a study of T cell repertoires in cytomegalovirus infection. Study information: Evidence of both CMV infection and a matching HLA type came from public TCR beta signatures.

TCRdb redid the calling of the reads with MiXCR, one entry per CDR3 protein. The data contain about 360,000 distinct CDR3 sequences, 15% to 20% of them singletons. The CDR3 extends over 15 amino acids. V trimming: 5 bases; J trimming: 6 bases; junction bases outside the gene matches: 12. Looked up from germline, CDR1 is DFQATT and CDR2 is SNEGSKA (reference sequence). The TCR sequence derives from a human donor in good health (CMV status not recorded). Some clones in this sample may be carry-over from other donors' samples. The chain has TRBV20-1 and TRBJ2-1; 8 bases are a match to TRBD2. Sequences were obtained from PBMCs. The DNA of the CDR3 is TGCAGTGCTCACAAAAGCGGGGGCGCTACCAATGAGCAGTTCTTC. Amino acid sequence: CSAHKSGGATNEQFF.